The entry below gives a single T cell receptor beta chain sequence along with its context. Its target is unknown. These data originate in a study of shared clonotypes between healthy human individuals. CDR1 is GTSNPN and CDR2 is SVGIG in the germline V gene (reference sequence). V shed 0 bases and J 10 bases; nucleotides not matched to a gene: 3. The CDR3 has 12 amino acids. Only in-frame clones appear in the TCRdb table, and some are missing; sequencing was by immunoSEQ multiplex PCR. The repertoire includes more than 2 million clones, over 85% of them detected once, and about 1.1% sits in the top ten. CD45RO-negative CD8 cells positively selected for CCR7 made up the naive population, which excluded terminally differentiated effector memory CD45RA+ cells. Findings and caveats of the study: Naive subsets typically showed greater estimated richness than memory subsets.

Sample: naive CD8+ T cells sorted from blood. The TCR was taken from a man younger than 35 in good health. The chain links TRBV30 to TRBJ2-1; 7 nucleotides match TRBD2. This chain's CDR3 is CAWSVLREEQFF. The CDR3, as DNA: TGTGCCTGGAGTGTGTTGCGGGAGGAGCAGTTCTTC.